These 13 T cell receptor beta chains came from one sample sequenced in a study of OX40 agonist ivuxolimab in advanced cancers. The method was immunoSEQ multiplex PCR; TCRdb's version includes in-frame clones alone and lacks a portion of them. The sample contains tens of thousands of clones, 92% of which appear only once. Sequenced material: CD4+ or CD8+ T cells sorted from blood, taken in a trial of the OX40 agonist ivuxolimab. These receptors were obtained from an adult with an advanced solid tumor such as melanoma, head and neck, liver or kidney cancer.

The CDR3 region is CASSTGNTEAFF. In nucleotides, the CDR3 is TGTGCCAGTAGCACAGGGAACACTGAAGCTTTCTTT. V usage is TRBV19 and J usage is TRBJ1-1; TRBD1 is a possible D gene (5 bases). In germline, CDR1 is LNHDA, CDR2 SQIVND (reference sequence). The CDR3 totals 12 residues. Trimming stripped 6 bases from V and 1 base from J, with 6 bases between. Full variable domain (rest looked up from reference TRBV19 and TRBJ1-1): DGGITQSPKYLFRKEGQNVTLSCEQNLNHDAMYWYRQDPGQGLRLIYYSQIVNDFQKGDIAEGYSVSREKKESFPLTVTSAQKNPTAFYLCASSTGNTEAFFGQGTRLTVV.

The J gene is TRBJ2-1, the V gene TRBV19, with a tentative D call TRBD2 (6 bases). The CDR3 extends over 13 amino acids. In germline, CDR1 is LNHDA, CDR2 SQIVND (reference sequence). The ends were cut back, 6 bases at V and 4 bases at J, with 10 bases in the middle. Here the CDR3 reads CASSFGTYNEQFF. The CDR3 DNA sequence: TGTGCCAGTAGCTTTGGGACTTACAATGAGCAGTTCTTC.

V gene TRBV15 combines with J gene TRBJ2-3, with 7 bases lining up with TRBD2. The CDR3 totals 15 residues. Germline CDR1 and CDR2: LNHNV and YYDKDF (reference sequence). V shed 5 bases, J shed 2 bases, and the junction held 7 bases outside the gene matches. In nucleotides, the CDR3 is TGTGCCACCAGCTCACGGGGGGTGATCACAGATACGCAGTATTTT. It is translated as CATSSRGVITDTQYF.

The chain's CDR3 is CASSTTGAGYGYTF. CDR3 DNA sequence: TGTGCCAGTAGTACCACAGGGGCTGGCTATGGCTACACCTTC. J is TRBJ1-2 and V is TRBV19, with 7 nucleotides matching TRBD1. The CDR3 has 14 residues. From germline, CDR1 is LNHDA and CDR2 SQIVND (reference sequence). Unmatched junction bases numbered 6, after V lost 4 bases and J lost 4 bases.

With regard to this clone: A junction boundary mismatches the germline segment, possibly from a read error. The V and J genes are TRBV5-3 and TRBJ1-4; D may be TRBD1 (6 bases). TRBV5-3 is noted as an ORF with a role that remains uncertain. This CDR3 is built from 15 residues. The CDR3 DNA sequence: TGTGCCAGCAGCTTGGGTAACAGGGAGGGTGAAAAACTGTTTTTT. It encodes CASSLGNREGEKLFF.

The chain links TRBV19 to TRBJ1-1; D gene uncertain. Trimming cost V 7 bases and J 3 bases, with 6 bases left between them. Germline CDR1 is LNHDA and CDR2 is SQIVND (reference sequence). The CDR3 covers 11 residues. The CDR3 DNA sequence: TGTGCCAGTAAGCAGTACACTGAAGCTTTCTTT. Protein sequence: CASKQYTEAFF. The variable domain in full, completed from reference TRBV19 and TRBJ1-1, reads DGGITQSPKYLFRKEGQNVTLSCEQNLNHDAMYWYRQDPGQGLRLIYYSQIVNDFQKGDIAEGYSVSREKKESFPLTVTSAQKNPTAFYLCASKQYTEAFFGQGTRLTVV.

This clone was observed a single time. The V and J genes are TRBV5-1 and TRBJ2-1; 7 bases are shared with TRBD2. Germline loops: CDR1 SGHRS, CDR2 YFSETQ. There are 14 residues in the CDR3. Losses at the gene ends were 2 bases for V and 12 bases for J; bases not matched to a gene: 11. This CDR3 is CASSFYALAVGQFF. Here the CDR3 DNA reads TGCGCCAGCAGCTTTTATGCCCTAGCGGTTGGGCAGTTCTTC.

The chain joins TRBV4-3 to TRBJ2-2, with D tentatively TRBD1 or TRBD2 (6 bases each). Germline CDR1 is LGHNA and CDR2 is YSLEER. This CDR3 is built from 16 residues. The V end was cut by 5 bases, the J end by 4 bases, with 17 bases between. The CDR3: CASSALRGAFTGELFF. The CDR3 DNA reads as TGCGCCAGCAGCGCGCTTAGGGGGGCTTTCACCGGGGAGCTGTTTTTT.

This clone was detected only once. The chain uses TRBV5-8 and TRBJ2-1, with unresolved D. Germline V gene data show CDR1 as SGHTS and CDR2 as YDEGEE. CDR3 length equals 12 residues. V lost 4 bases, J lost 9 bases, and 11 bases lay in between. The CDR3 here is CASSPGVSEQFF. The CDR3 region has the DNA TGTGCCAGCAGCCCAGGCGTTTCTGAGCAGTTCTTC. Combining the CDR3 with reference TRBV5-8 and TRBJ2-1 gives the whole variable domain EAGVTQSPTHLIKTRGQQATLRCSPISGHTSVYWYQQALGLGLQFLLWYDEGEERNRGNFPPRFSGRQFPNYSSELNVNALELEDSALYLCASSPGVSEQFFGPGTRLTVL.

The V call is TRBV10-3, the J call TRBJ2-3; D is undetermined. There are 13 residues in the CDR3. Trimming removed 10 bases at V and 0 bases at J, with 11 bases between. The germline V gene encodes CDR1 ENHRY and CDR2 SYGVKD. CDR3 sequence (DNA): TGTGCCAGCGGTGGAACTAGCACAGATACGCAGTATTTT. Amino acid sequence: CASGGTSTDTQYF.

CDR3 sequence reads: CATTSGLRNEQFF. The CDR3 coding sequence is TGCGCCACGACTAGCGGGTTGCGCAATGAGCAGTTCTTC. This chain uses TRBV5-1 with TRBJ2-1, with TRBD2 matching over 10 bases. V shed 9 bases and J 6 bases; nucleotides not matched to a gene: 6. The CDR3 sequence is 13 residues long. Germline CDR1 is SGHRS and CDR2 is YFSETQ.

For the CDR3, the DNA is TGTGCCAGCAGCTGGGGGGACAGGGGGAAAGGGACTAGCAATCAGCCCCAGCATTTT. Translated, it gives CASSWGDRGKGTSNQPQHF. The chain employs TRBV5-7 and TRBJ1-5; 11 bases are a match to TRBD1. TRBV5-7 is annotated as an ORF whose role is uncertain. J gave up 0 bases and V 3 bases, and 11 bases lay outside the gene matches. This CDR3 has 19 residues.

V gene TRBV7-9 combines with J gene TRBJ2-5, with D possibly matching TRBD2 (6 bases). The CDR3 sequence is 14 residues long. V dropped 5 bases and J dropped 4 bases, with 14 bases sitting between them. Germline assignment: CDR1 SEHNR and CDR2 FQNEAQ (reference sequence). In nucleotides, the CDR3 is TGTGCCAGCAGCCGGGTGGAGGGCATAGAGACCCAGTACTTC. As protein: CASSRVEGIETQYF.